This T cell receptor beta chain was recorded in a study of OX40 agonist ivuxolimab in advanced cancers. As for the study in general: Under the entry rules, prior anti-PD-1, anti-PD-L1 or anti-CTLA-4 therapy was allowed, and around 40% had some. General observations from the study: CD4+ T cells averaged fewer expanded clones than CD8+ T cells.

From germline, CDR1 is PRHDT and CDR2 FYEKMQ (reference sequence). This CDR3 has 12 amino acids. Trimming stripped 3 bases from V and 2 bases from J, with 4 bases between. A word on this clone: Its antigen is currently unknown.

Libraries were prepared by immunoSEQ multiplex PCR; TCRdb keeps only in-frame clonotypes and omits some of them. The table includes about 48,000 clones, 80% to 90% detected once. V gene TRBV13 combines with J gene TRBJ1-2; D is unresolved. The clonotype was recovered from an adult with an advanced solid tumor such as melanoma, head and neck, liver or kidney cancer. Material: CD4+ or CD8+ T cells sorted from blood, obtained in a trial of the OX40 agonist ivuxolimab. CDR3 coding DNA: TGTGCCAGCAGCTTCCTCAACTATGGCTACACCTTC. It yields the protein CASSFLNYGYTF.